Presented here are 27 T cell receptor beta chains from one specimen sequenced in a study of blood T cell repertoires in COVID-19. TCRdb's table, derived via immunoSEQ multiplex PCR, lists solely in-frame clones and lacks some. The sample consists of approximately 210,000 clones, roughly four fifths of them appearing once. The sequencing input was peripheral blood. The receptor source for this set is a middle-aged woman with acute or convalescent COVID-19.

This clone appeared a single time. The rearrangement joins TRBV19 to TRBJ2-1; 9 nucleotides match TRBD1. The CDR3 spans 17 residues. The J segment lost 10 bases and the V segment lost 3 bases, leaving 16 bases of the junction unmatched. Germline-derived CDR1 and CDR2 are LNHDA and SQIVND (reference sequence). This CDR3 reads CASSIPNFGTGSEEQFF. CDR3 DNA sequence: TGTGCCAGTAGTATCCCGAATTTCGGGACAGGGTCTGAAGAGCAGTTCTTC. Full variable domain (rest looked up from reference TRBV19 and TRBJ2-1): DGGITQSPKYLFRKEGQNVTLSCEQNLNHDAMYWYRQDPGQGLRLIYYSQIVNDFQKGDIAEGYSVSREKKESFPLTVTSAQKNPTAFYLCASSIPNFGTGSEEQFFGPGTRLTVL.

V usage is TRBV29-1 and J usage is TRBJ2-7, with TRBD2 as a possible D gene (7 bases). The V end lost 4 bases, the J end lost 6 bases, and 10 bases lay between the germline ends. The CDR3 is 11 amino acids. CDR1 is SQVTM and CDR2 is ANQGSEA in the germline V gene. CDR3 sequence (DNA): TGCAGCGTTGGGGGGGGGCGCGAGCAGTACTTC. Encoded protein: CSVGGGREQYF.

The rearrangement joins TRBV13 to TRBJ1-1; D gene ambiguous. With 6 bases removed from V and 2 bases from J, the gap between germline ends came to 10 bases. This CDR3 has 13 residues. CDR1 and CDR2 (germline): PRHDT, FYEKMQ (reference sequence). CDR3 coding DNA: TGTGCCAGCAGTATGATTACTAACACTGAAGCTTTCTTT. Its protein product is CASSMITNTEAFF. Filled out from reference TRBV13 and TRBJ1-1, the complete variable domain reads AAGVIQSPRHLIKEKRETATLKCYPIPRHDTVYWYQQGPGQDPQFLISFYEKMQSDKGSIPDRFSAQQFSDYHSELNMSSLELGDSALYFCASSMITNTEAFFGQGTRLTVV.

The chain joins TRBV14 to TRBJ2-1; TRBD2 aligns across 13 bases. The CDR3 is made up of 17 amino acids. V lost 3 bases, J lost 9 bases, and 11 bases stayed unmatched. Germline-derived CDR1 and CDR2 are SGHDN and FVKESK. CDR3: CASSHLTGTSGDLEQFF. CDR3 nucleotides: TGTGCCAGCAGCCACCTAACCGGGACTAGCGGGGATCTTGAGCAGTTCTTC.

This chain links TRBV27 with TRBJ1-3; tentatively, D is TRBD1 (6 bases). The V gene lost 6 bases and the J gene lost 1 base, with 13 bases spanning the gap. CDR1 and CDR2 from the germline V gene are MNHEY and SMNVEV (reference sequence). The CDR3 is 15 amino acids. CDR3 region: CASSRDTGSGNTIYF. The CDR3 coding sequence is TGTGCCAGCAGCAGGGACACCGGATCTGGAAACACCATATATTTT.

The chain carries TRBV27 and TRBJ1-1; 9 bases are a match to TRBD1. The germline V gene encodes CDR1 MNHEY and CDR2 SMNVEV (reference sequence). This CDR3 spans 18 amino acids. Losses at the gene ends were 8 bases for V and 3 bases for J; bases not matched to a gene: 19. The DNA of the CDR3 is TGTGCCAGCGCATCCGGGACAGGGTCCCTTAGTAGGGACACTGAAGCTTTCTTT. This gives the protein CASASGTGSLSRDTEAFF.

The chain has TRBV5-1 and TRBJ2-1; 8 bases align to TRBD2. V shed 0 bases and J 7 bases; nucleotides not matched to a gene: 6. The V gene's germline CDR1 is SGHRS and CDR2 YFSETQ. The CDR3 length is 15 residues. The chain's CDR3 is CASSLESGGGNEQFF. For the CDR3, the DNA is TGCGCCAGCAGCTTGGAGAGCGGGGGCGGAAATGAGCAGTTCTTC.

In its sample, this clone was seen once. The rearrangement joins TRBV27 to TRBJ2-1; 7 bases match TRBD1. V shed 6 bases and J 3 bases; nucleotides not matched to a gene: 2. CDR3 length equals 13 residues. CDR1 is MNHEY, CDR2 SMNVEV, per germline (reference sequence). CDR3 region: CASSTGVYNEQFF. The CDR3, as DNA: TGTGCCAGCAGCACAGGGGTCTACAATGAGCAGTTCTTC.

The gene calls are TRBV7-2 and TRBJ2-3; 9 positions agree with TRBD2. V lost 5 bases, J lost 3 bases, and 3 bases stayed unmatched. This CDR3 has 14 amino acids. Looked up from germline, CDR1 is SGHTA and CDR2 is FQGNSA. The DNA of the CDR3 is TGTGCCAGCAGCCTTAGCGGGAGTACAGATACGCAGTATTTT. This sequence encodes CASSLSGSTDTQYF.

V usage is TRBV19 and J usage is TRBJ2-1; 13 nucleotides line up with TRBD2. Germline CDR1 is LNHDA and CDR2 is SQIVND (reference sequence). CDR3 size: 17 residues. V shed 3 bases and J 2 bases; nucleotides not matched to a gene: 4. CDR3 region: CASSIGTSGKTYNEQFF. Here the CDR3 DNA reads TGTGCCAGTAGTATTGGGACTAGCGGGAAAACCTACAATGAGCAGTTCTTC.

As DNA, the CDR3 is TGTGCCAGCAGCTTCGGGACAGGCTATGGCTACACCTTC. Its translation: CASSFGTGYGYTF. This chain links TRBV5-6 with TRBJ1-2; TRBD1 matches 8 bases. This CDR3 contains 13 residues. Trimming took 2 bases from V and 4 from J; bases not matched to a gene: 1. CDR1 and CDR2 (germline): SGHDT, YYEEEE.

In this sample, this clone turned up once. The chain is built from TRBV11-1 and TRBJ2-1; D gene ambiguous. Germline-derived CDR1 and CDR2 are SGHAT and FQDESV (reference sequence). Trimming cost V 2 bases and J 3 bases, with 8 bases left between them. The CDR3 has 14 residues. CDR3 in DNA: TGTGCCAGCAGCTTAAACCCGGGCTACAATGAGCAGTTCTTC. It yields the protein CASSLNPGYNEQFF. Full variable domain (missing parts from reference TRBV11-1 and TRBJ2-1): EAEVAQSPRYKITEKSQAVAFWCDPISGHATLYWYRQILGQGPELLVQFQDESVVDDSQLPKDRFSAERLKGVDSTLKIQPAELGDSAMYLCASSLNPGYNEQFFGPGTRLTVL.

The gene calls are TRBV5-5 and TRBJ1-2; D possibly corresponds to TRBD1 (6 bases). This CDR3 comprises 13 residues. From germline, CDR1 is SGHKS and CDR2 YYEKEE (reference sequence). V lost 2 bases to trimming and J lost 5 bases, with 10 bases between them. The CDR3 sequence: CASSLWDTYGYTF. Here the CDR3 DNA reads TGTGCCAGCAGCTTATGGGACACGTATGGCTACACCTTC.

This chain uses TRBV7-9 with TRBJ2-3; TRBD2 agrees at 7 bases. The CDR3 sequence is 17 residues long. Germline-derived CDR1 and CDR2 are SEHNR and FQNEAQ (reference sequence). J gave up 0 bases and V 5 bases, and 11 bases lay outside the gene matches. CDR3 DNA sequence: TGTGCCAGCAGCCCCCCGTCTAGCGGTATCAGCACAGATACGCAGTATTTT. This translates into CASSPPSSGISTDTQYF.

The rearrangement links TRBV21-1 to TRBJ2-2; the table's D gene call, TRBD2, was not cross checked with the DNA. TRBV21-1 has pseudogene status. This CDR3 is built from 19 residues. The CDR3 protein is CASSKTSGLLLSNTGELFF. The DNA of the CDR3 is TGTGCCAGCAGCAAGACTAGCGGGTTATTACTTTCGAACACCGGGGAGCTGTTTTTT.

The chain couples TRBV19 to TRBJ2-2, with 7 bases fitting TRBD1. Germline CDR1 is LNHDA and CDR2 is SQIVND (reference sequence). The CDR3 runs 15 residues. Trimming removed 6 bases from V and 3 bases from J; junction bases left unmatched: 7. The CDR3 spells CASSPDRAHTGELFF. The CDR3 nucleotides read TGTGCCAGTAGCCCCGACAGGGCCCACACCGGGGAGCTGTTTTTT.

V gene TRBV1 combines with J gene TRBJ2-2; the tabulated D call, TRBD2, remains unverified against the DNA. TRBV1 is assigned pseudogene status. This CDR3 contains 15 residues. The CDR3, as DNA: TGCACCAGCAGCCAGGGAGCGGGAGGCACCGGGGAGCTGTTTTTT. Amino acids: CTSSQGAGGTGELFF.

This clone was seen only a few times. The chain recombines TRBV7-2 with TRBJ2-7; 10 nucleotides line up with TRBD2. There are 15 residues in the CDR3. The trim removed 3 bases at V and 3 bases at J, leaving 5 bases unmatched. Germline lookup yields CDR1 SGHTA and CDR2 FQGNSA. The CDR3 is CASSFRGTSDYEQYF. In DNA form, the CDR3 reads TGTGCCAGCAGCTTTCGGGGGACTAGCGACTACGAGCAGTACTTC.

The chain employs TRBV12-3 or TRBV12-4 and TRBJ2-1, with D perhaps matching TRBD2 (6 bases). The CDR3 totals 12 residues. Trimming left V 5 bases short and J 16 bases short, with 18 bases between. The CDR3 is CASSPTRDSKFF. CDR3 bases: TGTGCCAGCAGTCCCACCCGGGACTCTAAATTCTTC.

The chain uses TRBV9 and TRBJ1-2; weak D call: TRBD1 (5 bases). With 4 bases removed from V and 3 bases from J, the gap between germline ends came to 13 bases. This CDR3 region has 14 residues. In germline, CDR1 is SGDLS, CDR2 YYNGEE. Written as DNA, the CDR3 is TGTGCCAGCAGCCCCACCCCAGGGCACTATGGCTACACCTTC. Translating gives CASSPTPGHYGYTF.

J is TRBJ2-1 and V is TRBV7-9; 7 bases map to TRBD1. The CDR3 consists of 14 residues. From germline, CDR1 is SEHNR and CDR2 FQNEAQ (reference sequence). Trimming at V came to 8 bases and at J to 7 bases, leaving 11 bases not matched to a gene. The CDR3 spells CASWSGGSRNEQFF. CDR3 bases: TGTGCCAGCTGGTCAGGGGGATCTAGGAATGAGCAGTTCTTC. Full variable domain (remainder filled in from reference TRBV7-9 and TRBJ2-1): DTGVSQNPRHKITKRGQNVTFRCDPISEHNRLYWYRQTLGQGPEFLTYFQNEAQLEKSRLLSDRFSAERPKGSFSTLEIQRTEQGDSAMYLCASWSGGSRNEQFFGPGTRLTVL.

The chain links TRBV14 to TRBJ2-3; TRBD1 aligns across 10 bases. The germline V gene encodes CDR1 SGHDN and CDR2 FVKESK. The V and J ends lost 0 bases and 2 bases, in that order; junction bases with no gene match: 11. This CDR3 is built from 19 residues. DNA of the CDR3: TGTGCCAGCAGCCAAGACCGTTCCGGGACAGGGGCGATCACAGATACGCAGTATTTT. As protein: CASSQDRSGTGAITDTQYF.

The rearrangement uses TRBV18 and TRBJ2-2; 7 bases map to TRBD1. This CDR3 spans 16 amino acids. After removal of 3 bases from V and 1 base from J, the junction contained 5 bases not matched to a gene. Germline V lookup: CDR1 KGHSH, CDR2 LQKENI. CDR3 sequence (DNA): TGTGCCAGCTCACCGGGGACAGCGAGGAACACCGGGGAGCTGTTTTTT. This gives the protein CASSPGTARNTGELFF. Full variable domain (rest looked up from reference TRBV18 and TRBJ2-2): NAGVMQNPRHLVRRRGQEARLRCSPMKGHSHVYWYRQLPEEGLKFMVYLQKENIIDESGMPKERFSAEFPKEGPSILRIQQVVRGDSAAYFCASSPGTARNTGELFFGEGSRLTVL.

V is TRBV7-2 and J is TRBJ2-1, with 7 bases matching TRBD2. J was trimmed by 6 bases and V by 1 base; bases with no gene match: 9. The CDR3 loop spans 16 amino acids. Per the germline V gene, CDR1 is SGHTA and CDR2 is FQGNSA. The CDR3 reads CASSLGLVAGSNEQFF. The CDR3 DNA is TGTGCCAGCAGCTTAGGGCTCGTAGCGGGCTCCAATGAGCAGTTCTTC.

CDR3 DNA: TGTGCCAGCAGTTACGACGGGGGGGCGAACACCGGGGAGCTGTTTTTT. This translates into CASSYDGGANTGELFF. The rearrangement joins TRBV6-5 to TRBJ2-2; 8 bases agree with TRBD2. The CDR3 runs 16 residues. V shed 2 bases, J shed 0 bases, and the junction held 2 bases outside the gene matches. CDR1 is MNHEY and CDR2 is SVGAGI in the germline V gene.

This rearrangement joins TRBV6-5 to TRBJ2-1; 8 nucleotides agree with TRBD2. CDR1 and CDR2 from the germline V gene are MNHEY and SVGAGI. The CDR3 is made up of 16 amino acids. Germline trimming cut 0 bases from V and 5 bases from J; bases unmatched to any gene: 6. The CDR3 here is CASSYSGTSWNNEQFF. In nucleotides, the CDR3 is TGTGCCAGCAGTTACTCAGGGACTAGTTGGAACAATGAGCAGTTCTTC.

As for this clone: Other DNA variants within this sample encode the same CDR3. This chain links TRBV11-2 with TRBJ2-7; D possibly corresponds to TRBD1 (6 bases). CDR1 is SGHAT and CDR2 is FQNNGV in the germline V gene. The V gene lost 5 bases and the J gene lost 4 bases, with 9 bases spanning the gap. The CDR3 is 12 amino acids. In DNA, the CDR3 is TGTGCCAGCAGCCTGGACAGATACGAGCAGTACTTC. Its protein product is CASSLDRYEQYF.